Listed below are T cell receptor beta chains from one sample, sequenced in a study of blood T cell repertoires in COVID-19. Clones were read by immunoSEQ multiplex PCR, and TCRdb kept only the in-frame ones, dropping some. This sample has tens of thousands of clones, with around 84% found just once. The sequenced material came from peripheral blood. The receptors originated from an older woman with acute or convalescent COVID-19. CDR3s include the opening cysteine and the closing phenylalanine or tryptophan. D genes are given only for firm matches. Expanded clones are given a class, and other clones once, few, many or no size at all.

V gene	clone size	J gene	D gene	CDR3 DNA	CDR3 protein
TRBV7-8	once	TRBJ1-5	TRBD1	TGTGCCAGCAGTCTGACAGGGAAAGGAAATCAGCCCCAGCATTTT	CASSLTGKGNQPQHF
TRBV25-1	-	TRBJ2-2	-	TGTGCCAGCAGTGAGGCGGGTAGGGACACCGGGGAGCTGTTTTTT	CASSEAGRDTGELFF
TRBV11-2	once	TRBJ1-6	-	TGTGCCAGCAGCGACATTCAGGGGAGCTCCTATAATTCACCCCTCCACTTT	CASSDIQGSSYNSPLHF
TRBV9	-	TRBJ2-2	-	TGTGCCAGCAGCGTAGGTCCAGAAACCGGGGAGCTGTTTTTT	CASSVGPETGELFF
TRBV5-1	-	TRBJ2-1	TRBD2	TGCGCCAGCAGCTTCGCTGGTCTAGCGGGGACCCACAATGAGCAGTTCTTC	CASSFAGLAGTHNEQFF
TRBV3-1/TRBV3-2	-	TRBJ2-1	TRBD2	TGTGCCAGCAGTAAAGCTAGCGGGGGGTTATACAATGAGCAGTTCTTC	CASSKASGGLYNEQFF
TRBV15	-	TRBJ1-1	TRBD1	TGTGCCACCAGCGCCGACAGGGGGCTAGGGGACACTGAAGCTTTCTTT	CATSADRGLGDTEAFF
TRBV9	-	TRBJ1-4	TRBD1	TGTGCCAGCAGCTCCGGACAGGATAATGAAAAACTGTTTTTT	CASSSGQDNEKLFF
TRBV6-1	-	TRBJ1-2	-	TGTGCCAGCAGTGGAGCAGCACCTAACTATGGCTACACCTTC	CASSGAAPNYGYTF
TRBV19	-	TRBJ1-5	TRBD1	TGTGCCAGTAAAGGCGACAGGGACAATCAGCCCCAGCATTTT	CASKGDRDNQPQHF
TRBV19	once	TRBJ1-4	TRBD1	TGTGCCAGTAGTATCGGGACAGCAACTAATGAAAAACTGTTTTTT	CASSIGTATNEKLFF
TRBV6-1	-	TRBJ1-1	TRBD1	TGTGCCAGCAGTGAAACGGCAGGGGGTGGGACTGAAGCTTTCTTT	CASSETAGGGTEAFF
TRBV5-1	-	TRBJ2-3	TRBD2	TGCGCCAGCAGCTTGTCGATAGCGGGGGGCTTCACAGATACGCAGTATTTT	CASSLSIAGGFTDTQYF
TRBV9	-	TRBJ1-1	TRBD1	TGTGCCAGCAGCCCAGTGACAGGGAGAGGCACTGAAGCTTTCTTT	CASSPVTGRGTEAFF
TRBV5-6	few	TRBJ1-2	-	TGTGCCAGCAGCCCTCCGACAGCACCTAACTATGGCTACACCTTC	CASSPPTAPNYGYTF
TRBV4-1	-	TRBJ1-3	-	TGCGCCAGCAGCCAGGCGGCAGGGGCATATAGTGGAAACACCATATATTTT	CASSQAAGAYSGNTIYF
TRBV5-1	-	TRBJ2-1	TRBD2	TGCGCCAGCAGCTCGCGGGGGGATTCGAATGAGCAGTTCTTC	CASSSRGDSNEQFF
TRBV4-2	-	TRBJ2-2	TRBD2	TGTGCCAGCACCGTAGCGGGGGGGAACACCGGGGAGCTGTTTTTT	CASTVAGGNTGELFF
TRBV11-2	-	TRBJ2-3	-	TGTGCCAGCAGCTTAGATGGAGCGGCCACAGATACGCAGTATTTT	CASSLDGAATDTQYF
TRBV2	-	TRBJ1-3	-	TGTGCCAGCAGCCTGGACGGGAGCTCTGGAAACACCATATATTTT	CASSLDGSSGNTIYF
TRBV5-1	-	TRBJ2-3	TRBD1	TGCGCCAGCAGCTCCGTATTCGGGACAGGGCCCACAGATACGCAGTATTTT	CASSSVFGTGPTDTQYF
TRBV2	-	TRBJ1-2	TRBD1	TGTGCCATACCTACAGGGGCCCATGGCTACACCTTC	CAIPTGAHGYTF
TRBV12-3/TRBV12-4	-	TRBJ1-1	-	TGTGCCAGCAGTTTAACAGGGAGTGCTGAAGCTTTCTTT	CASSLTGSAEAFF
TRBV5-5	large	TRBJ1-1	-	TGTGCCAGCACACAGGGTAATGAAGCTTTCTTT	CASTQGNEAFF
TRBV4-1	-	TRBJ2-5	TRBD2	TGCGCCAGCAGCCAAGAAACTAGCGGGCAAGAGACCCAGTACTTC	CASSQETSGQETQYF
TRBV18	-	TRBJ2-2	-	TGTGCCAGCTCACCCCGAACCGGGACACTGACGAACACCGGGGAGCTGTTTTTT	CASSPRTGTLTNTGELFF
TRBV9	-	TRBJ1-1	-	TGTGCCAGCAGCCCTCACCCGACCAGAGGAACTGAAGCTTTCTTT	CASSPHPTRGTEAFF
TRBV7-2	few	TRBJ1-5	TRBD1	TGTGCCAGCAGCTCCACAGGGGGCAATCAGCCCCAGCATTTT	CASSSTGGNQPQHF